This TCR beta chain is from a study of OX40 agonist ivuxolimab in advanced cancers. Study overall: The eligibility criteria allowed prior anti-PD-1, anti-PD-L1 or anti-CTLA-4 therapy, and 40% had some.

General study results and limits: Among expanded peripheral T cells, antigen specificity went undetermined. CD8+ T cells showed, on average, more clonal expansion than CD4+ cells. Compared with others, partial responders at 0.1-3.0 mg/kg displayed clonal expansion among the lowest.

Only in-frame clones appear in the TCRdb table, and some are missing; sequencing was by immunoSEQ multiplex PCR. Here the sample spans tens of thousands of clones, 70% to 90% being singletons. Germline V CDR1 and CDR2: MDHEN, SYDVKM. CDR3 length: 13 amino acids. Trimming shortened V by 6 bases and J by 2 bases, and 10 bases separated the two germline ends. About this clone: Its antigen is still unknown.

The sequencing here drew on CD4+ or CD8+ T cells sorted from blood, taken in a trial of the OX40 agonist ivuxolimab. This receptor was identified in an adult with an advanced solid tumor such as melanoma, head and neck, liver or kidney cancer. The chain joins TRBV28 to TRBJ1-1, with D unresolved. The CDR3 sequence is CASRRALNTEAFF. The CDR3, as DNA: TGTGCCAGCAGGCGTGCCCTAAACACTGAAGCTTTCTTT.